This passage covers 27 T cell receptor beta chains from one sample sequenced in a study of radiation and T cells in renal cell carcinoma. The time point here: blood 4 weeks post-SBRT, at nephrectomy. Stated treatment: 15 Gy SBRT to primary tumor, nephrectomy 4 weeks later. The protocol was immunoSEQ multiplex PCR, while the TCRdb copy is restricted to in-frame clones and leaves out a portion. The table includes some 150,000 clones, 86% detected once. Specimen: blood, collected from a patient whose treatment included radiotherapy and nephrectomy. The receptor source for this set is a woman in her 50s with renal cell carcinoma.

Only one count was recorded for this clone. This chain uses TRBV10-1 with TRBJ2-2, with D uncertain. Deletions cut 1 base from V and 4 bases from J, with 10 bases between. The CDR3 runs 15 residues. The germline gives CDR1 WNHNN, CDR2 SYGVQD (reference sequence). CDR3 residues: CASSEFASLTGELFF. In nucleotides, the CDR3 is TGCGCCAGCAGTGAGTTCGCCTCCCTCACCGGGGAGCTGTTTTTT.

V and J are TRBV7-9 and TRBJ1-5; D uncertain. Per the germline V gene, CDR1 is SEHNR and CDR2 is FQNEAQ (reference sequence). Trimming removed 5 bases at V and 0 bases at J, with 8 bases between. This CDR3 has 14 residues. The CDR3 coding sequence is TGTGCCAGCAGCCGGGATGATAGCAATCAGCCCCAGCATTTT. As protein: CASSRDDSNQPQHF.

The rearrangement links TRBV7-2 to TRBJ1-1; no definite D call. The CDR3 spans 14 residues. Germline V gene lookup returns CDR1 SGHTA and CDR2 FQGNSA. V shed 2 bases and J shed 6 bases, with 13 bases lying between them. In nucleotides, the CDR3 is TGTGCCAGCAGCTTAAGGCGCCTAGGTGCTGAAGCTTTCTTT. Residues: CASSLRRLGAEAFF. Based on the CDR3 plus reference TRBV7-2 and TRBJ1-1, the full variable domain is GAGVSQSPSNKVTEKGKDVELRCDPISGHTALYWYRQSLGQGLEFLIYFQGNSAPDKSGLPSDRFSAERTGGSVSTLTIQRTQQEDSAVYLCASSLRRLGAEAFFGQGTRLTVV.

The rearrangement joins TRBV10-2 to TRBJ2-7; no reliable D call. Germline lookup yields CDR1 WSHSY and CDR2 SAAADI. The germline V and J ends were trimmed by 4 bases and 4 bases, with 11 bases remaining between them. The CDR3 consists of 13 residues. CDR3 region: CASSVQVGYEQYF. For the CDR3, the DNA is TGCGCCAGCAGTGTCCAGGTTGGGTACGAGCAGTACTTC.

The V gene is TRBV2, the J gene TRBJ1-5; 9 nucleotides agree with TRBD1. The CDR3 has 17 residues. CDR1 SNHLY and CDR2 FYNNEI come from the germline V gene. The V gene end was trimmed by 1 base and the J gene end by 1 base; junction bases not matched to a gene: 5. As DNA, the CDR3 is TGTGCCAGCAGTGAAGTGTGGGACAGGGCAAGCAATCAGCCCCAGCATTTT. Encoded protein: CASSEVWDRASNQPQHF.

This chain connects TRBV19 to TRBJ1-2; no clear D. Germline values: CDR1 LNHDA, CDR2 SQIVND (reference sequence). V was cut by 5 bases and J by 1 base, with 5 bases left in between. This CDR3 comprises 12 residues. The CDR3, as DNA: TGTGCCAGTAGTCCCGATAACTATGGCTACACCTTC. This translates into CASSPDNYGYTF.

V usage is TRBV6-1 and J usage is TRBJ1-1; D remains ambiguous. CDR3 length equals 13 residues. Germline-derived CDR1 and CDR2 are MNHNS and SASEGT. V was trimmed by 8 bases and J by 0 bases, leaving 10 bases between them. The CDR3 spells CASARAMNTEAFF. The CDR3 DNA reads as TGTGCCAGCGCCCGGGCAATGAACACTGAAGCTTTCTTT.

The chain couples TRBV4-3 to TRBJ2-5; unclear D gene. CDR3 length: 15 residues. The germline gives CDR1 LGHNA, CDR2 YSLEER. V lost 0 bases, J lost 1 base, and 9 bases lay in between. This CDR3 is CASSQENTVQETQYF. The CDR3 DNA reads as TGCGCCAGCAGCCAAGAGAATACAGTCCAAGAGACCCAGTACTTC.

V gene TRBV27 combines with J gene TRBJ1-4; D is possibly TRBD1 (5 bases). Germline CDR1 MNHEY, CDR2 SMNVEV (reference sequence). V was shortened by 6 bases and J by 10 bases, with 9 bases between the two germline ends. This CDR3 comprises 11 residues. The CDR3, as DNA: TGTGCCAGCAGGTTGGGGGGAAAACTGTTTTTT. Protein sequence: CASRLGGKLFF. Full variable domain (outside the CDR3, taken from reference TRBV27 and TRBJ1-4): EAQVTQNPRYLITVTGKKLTVTCSQNMNHEYMSWYRQDPGLGLRQIYYSMNVEVTDKGDVPEGYKVSRKEKRNFPLILESPSPNQTSLYFCASRLGGKLFFGSGTQLSVL.

The sample holds a few counts of this clone. The rearrangement joins TRBV11-3 to TRBJ1-1, with unresolved D. The germline V gene encodes CDR1 SGHNT and CDR2 YENEEA. This CDR3 is built from 12 residues. Trimming shortened V by 2 bases and J by 8 bases, and 9 bases separated the two germline ends. In DNA form, the CDR3 reads TGTGCCAGCAGCTTAACGGGTCAGGAAGCTTTCTTT. Translating it yields CASSLTGQEAFF. The full variable domain, completed using reference TRBV11-3 and TRBJ1-1, is EAGVVQSPRYKIIEKKQPVAFWCNPISGHNTLYWYLQNLGQGPELLIRYENEEAVDDSQLPKDRFSAERLKGVDSTLKIQPAELGDSAVYLCASSLTGQEAFFGQGTRLTVV.

The V and J genes are TRBV27 and TRBJ2-7, with 15 bases fitting TRBD2. CDR1 and CDR2 from the germline V gene are MNHEY and SMNVEV (reference sequence). V gave up 2 bases and J gave up 3 bases; unmatched junction bases: 8. CDR3 length: 18 amino acids. The CDR3 protein is CASSLIPPGLAGGYEQYF. The DNA of the CDR3 is TGTGCCAGCAGTTTAATTCCGCCGGGACTAGCGGGGGGCTACGAGCAGTACTTC.

The chain carries TRBV28 and TRBJ1-5; 8 bases match TRBD1. CDR1 is MDHEN, CDR2 SYDVKM, per germline. Losses at the gene ends were 7 bases for V and 4 bases for J; bases not matched to a gene: 12. The CDR3 spans 16 residues. The chain's CDR3 is CASILQQGARNQPQHF. CDR3 DNA sequence: TGTGCCAGCATTCTCCAGCAGGGGGCGCGGAATCAGCCCCAGCATTTT.

V gene TRBV27 combines with J gene TRBJ1-1; D remains unclear. This CDR3 has 16 amino acids. Germline V gives CDR1 MNHEY, CDR2 SMNVEV (reference sequence). Trimming left V 2 bases short and J 8 bases short, with 21 bases between. CDR3 DNA: TGTGCCAGCAGTTTAAAGTTTGGGTTTTGGGGAACCGAAGCTTTCTTT. This codes for CASSLKFGFWGTEAFF.

The chain joins TRBV7-3 to TRBJ2-1, with D perhaps TRBD1 or TRBD2 (5 bases each). V dropped 5 bases and J dropped 6 bases, with 11 bases sitting between them. The V gene's germline CDR1 is SGHTA and CDR2 FQGTGA. This CDR3 is built from 13 residues. The chain's CDR3 is CASSPGTSNEQFF. The CDR3 DNA reads TGTGCCAGCAGCCCAGGGACCTCCAATGAGCAGTTCTTC. The variable domain in full, completed from reference TRBV7-3 and TRBJ2-1, reads GAGVSQTPSNKVTEKGKYVELRCDPISGHTALYWYRQSLGQGPEFLIYFQGTGAADDSGLPNDRFFAVRPEGSVSTLKIQRTERGDSAVYLCASSPGTSNEQFFGPGTRLTVL.

This rearrangement joins TRBV30 to TRBJ2-7; D may be TRBD2 (6 bases). The germline V gene encodes CDR1 GTSNPN and CDR2 SVGIG (reference sequence). V was pared by 0 bases and J by 6 bases, with 12 bases between. This CDR3 contains 13 residues. The CDR3 is CAWSVGLAREQYF. The CDR3 DNA sequence: TGTGCCTGGAGTGTTGGGCTAGCGCGCGAGCAGTACTTC. Filled out from reference TRBV30 and TRBJ2-7, the complete variable domain reads SQTIHQWPATLVQPVGSPLSLECTVEGTSNPNLYWYRQAAGRGLQLLFYSVGIGQISSEVPQNLSASRPQDRQFILSSKKLLLSDSGFYLCAWSVGLAREQYFGPGTRLTVT.

The J gene is TRBJ2-7, the V gene TRBV9, with D maybe TRBD2 (6 bases). The germline V and J ends were trimmed by 2 bases and 6 bases, with 18 bases remaining between them. From germline, CDR1 is SGDLS and CDR2 YYNGEE. The CDR3 covers 15 residues. The CDR3 region is CASSVFSGELSEQYF. The CDR3 DNA reads as TGTGCCAGCAGCGTTTTCTCGGGAGAGTTGTCCGAGCAGTACTTC.

V is TRBV30 and J is TRBJ2-3; D is unclear. The length of the CDR3 is 13 residues. V was cut by 2 bases and J by 1 base, with 7 bases left in between. Germline V lookup: CDR1 GTSNPN, CDR2 SVGIG (reference sequence). CDR3 loop: CAWSRLRTDTQYF. CDR3 DNA: TGTGCCTGGAGTCGACTCCGCACAGATACGCAGTATTTT.

V usage is TRBV9 and J usage is TRBJ2-3; perhaps TRBD2 as D (5 bases). This CDR3 comprises 14 residues. V was pared by 1 base and J by 2 bases, with 8 bases between. CDR1 and CDR2 (germline): SGDLS, YYNGEE. The CDR3: CASSVTGITDTQYF. The CDR3 DNA follows: TGTGCCAGCAGCGTAACGGGGATCACAGATACGCAGTATTTT.

This clone was recorded only once. This sequence joins TRBV4-1 and TRBJ1-2; D is uncertain. Germline V gene data show CDR1 as MGHRA and CDR2 as YSYEKL. Trimming took off 3 bases at V and 4 bases at J, with 9 bases between the two ends. This CDR3 has 13 amino acids. The CDR3 here is CASSQMDAYGYTF. The CDR3 DNA reads as TGCGCCAGCAGCCAGATGGACGCCTATGGCTACACCTTC.

The V gene is TRBV15, the J gene TRBJ2-7; D unresolved. Trimming left V 0 bases short and J 0 bases short, with 3 bases between. The V gene's germline CDR1 is LNHNV and CDR2 YYDKDF (reference sequence). This CDR3 region has 13 residues. CDR3 amino acids: CATSREYSYEQYF. CDR3 nucleotides: TGTGCCACCAGCAGAGAATACTCCTACGAGCAGTACTTC. The full variable domain, completed using reference TRBV15 and TRBJ2-7, is DAMVIQNPRYQVTQFGKPVTLSCSQTLNHNVMYWYQQKSSQAPKLLFHYYDKDFNNEADTPDNFQSRRPNTSFCFLDIRSPGLGDTAMYLCATSREYSYEQYFGPGTRLTVT.

The chain joins TRBV11-2 to TRBJ2-3, with 7 positions matching TRBD1. V was clipped by 3 bases and J by 6 bases; unmatched bases: 9. Germline-derived CDR1 and CDR2 are SGHAT and FQNNGV. The CDR3 covers 15 residues. The CDR3 loop reads CASSFSGGMMDTQYF. The DNA of the CDR3 is TGTGCCAGCAGCTTCTCAGGGGGTATGATGGATACGCAGTATTTT.

V usage is TRBV5-4 and J usage is TRBJ1-1; 8 bases line up with TRBD1. The CDR3 totals 15 residues. The germline CDR1 and CDR2 sequences are SGHNT and YYREEE (reference sequence). After removal of 0 bases from V and 0 bases from J, the junction contained 1 base not matched to a gene. CDR3 sequence reads: CASSLGGQVNTEAFF. The CDR3, as DNA: TGTGCCAGCAGCTTGGGGGGACAGGTGAACACTGAAGCTTTCTTT. The full variable domain, in which reference TRBV5-4 and TRBJ1-1 provide the parts outside the CDR3, is ETGVTQSPTHLIKTRGQQVTLRCSSQSGHNTVSWYQQALGQGPQFIFQYYREEENGRGNFPPRFSGLQFPNYSSELNVNALELDDSALYLCASSLGGQVNTEAFFGQGTRLTVV.

The rearrangement uses TRBV19 and TRBJ1-5, with 9 bases fitting TRBD1. With V trimmed by 4 bases and J by 1 base, 14 bases remained unmatched. From germline, CDR1 is LNHDA and CDR2 SQIVND (reference sequence). This CDR3 has 19 amino acids. CDR3 in amino acids: CASSTGQGINQRSNQPQHF. The CDR3 DNA is TGTGCCAGTAGTACGGGACAGGGTATCAACCAGAGAAGCAATCAGCCCCAGCATTTT.

The gene calls are TRBV25-1 and TRBJ1-1; 7 nucleotides align to TRBD1. This CDR3 is built from 12 residues. Germline-derived CDR1 and CDR2 are MGHDK and SYGVNS. Germline trimming cut 4 bases from V and 10 bases from J; bases unmatched to any gene: 6. This chain's CDR3 is CASSAAGGRAFF. CDR3 sequence (DNA): TGTGCCAGCAGTGCAGCAGGGGGTAGAGCTTTCTTT.

The chain is built from TRBV15 and TRBJ2-7, with 7 bases aligning to TRBD1. Germline assignment: CDR1 LNHNV and CDR2 YYDKDF (reference sequence). V dropped 3 bases and J dropped 0; count of bases not matched to a gene: 2. The CDR3 has 14 residues. Written as DNA, the CDR3 is TGTGCCACCAGCAGGGGGGACAGCTCCTACGAGCAGTACTTC. Its protein is CATSRGDSSYEQYF.

The V call is TRBV7-2, the J call TRBJ1-3, with 10 bases that match TRBD1. CDR3 size: 15 residues. The J segment lost 3 bases and the V segment lost 5 bases, leaving 4 bases of the junction unmatched. Germline V gene sequence: CDR1 SGHTA, CDR2 FQGNSA. The CDR3 protein is CASSPRTGGGNTIYF. The CDR3 region has the DNA TGTGCCAGCAGCCCGCGGACAGGGGGTGGAAACACCATATATTTT.

The chain employs TRBV4-1 and TRBJ2-1; tentative D call: TRBD2 (6 bases). The CDR3 runs 14 residues. V was trimmed by 4 bases and J by 6 bases, leaving 13 bases between them. Germline loops: CDR1 MGHRA, CDR2 YSYEKL. The chain's CDR3 is CASSLPSGLNEQFF. The CDR3 nucleotides are TGCGCCAGCAGCCTCCCCAGCGGGCTCAATGAGCAGTTCTTC.